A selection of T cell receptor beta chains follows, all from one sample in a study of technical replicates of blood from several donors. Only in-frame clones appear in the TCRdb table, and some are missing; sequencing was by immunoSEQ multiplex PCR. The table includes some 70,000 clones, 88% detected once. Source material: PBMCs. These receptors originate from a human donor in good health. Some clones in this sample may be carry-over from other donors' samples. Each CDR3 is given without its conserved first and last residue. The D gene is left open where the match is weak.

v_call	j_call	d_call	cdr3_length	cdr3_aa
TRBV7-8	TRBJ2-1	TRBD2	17	ASSPRAGGAGATYNEQF
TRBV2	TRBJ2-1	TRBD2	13	ATSTTSGITAEQF
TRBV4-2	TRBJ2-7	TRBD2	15	ASSQDYGGGSSYEQY
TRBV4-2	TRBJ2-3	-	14	ASSQALGASTDTQY
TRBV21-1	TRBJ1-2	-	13	ASSKASGIGYGYT
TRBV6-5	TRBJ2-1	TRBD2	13	ASSLAALAGREQF
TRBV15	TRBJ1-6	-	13	ATSRDPQGNSPLH
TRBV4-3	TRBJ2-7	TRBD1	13	ASSQDYVRGHEQY
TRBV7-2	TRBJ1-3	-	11	ASSLSRGNTIY
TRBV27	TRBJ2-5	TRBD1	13	ASSLRDRGQETQY
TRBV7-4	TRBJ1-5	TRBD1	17	AIPVGTVGRVGVIQPQH
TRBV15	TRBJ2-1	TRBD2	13	ATSRGLTGGNEQF
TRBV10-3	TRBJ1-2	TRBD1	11	AIGTGAVYGYT
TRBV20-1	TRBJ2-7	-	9	SAPQGYEQY
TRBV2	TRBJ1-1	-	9	ATSFDTEAF
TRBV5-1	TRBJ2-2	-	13	ASSWGPGGTGELF
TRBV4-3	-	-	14	ASSQDPQTVSYEQY
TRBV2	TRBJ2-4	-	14	ASSLTRESSGNIQY
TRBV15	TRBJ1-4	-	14	ATSTFSPRPYEKLF
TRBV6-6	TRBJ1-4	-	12	ASSSRAGGEKLF
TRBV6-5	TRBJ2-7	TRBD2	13	ASSSYGLATYEQY
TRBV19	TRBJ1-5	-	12	ASKDSHLNQPQH
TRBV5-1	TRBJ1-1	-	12	ASSQAGGYTEAF
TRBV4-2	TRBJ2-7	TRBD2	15	ASSLGTSGRGGYEQY
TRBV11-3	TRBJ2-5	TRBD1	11	ASSLTGFETQY
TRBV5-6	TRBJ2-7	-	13	ASSKYPGEPYEQY
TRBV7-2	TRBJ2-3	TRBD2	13	ASSRAGGGTYTQY
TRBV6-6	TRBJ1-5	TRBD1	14	ASSPRDRGEYQPQH
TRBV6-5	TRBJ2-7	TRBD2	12	ARLTRTSREEQY
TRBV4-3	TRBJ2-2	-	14	ASSKNPGTGSGELF
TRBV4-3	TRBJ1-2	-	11	ASSQDSSYGYT
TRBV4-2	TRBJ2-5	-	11	ASSQVQGETQY
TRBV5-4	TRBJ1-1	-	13	ASSFPLGRDTEAF
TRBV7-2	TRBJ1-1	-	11	ASSLVDSTEAF
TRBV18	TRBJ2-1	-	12	ASSLRDSYNEQF
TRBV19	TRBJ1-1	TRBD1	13	ASSRGTGMNTEAF
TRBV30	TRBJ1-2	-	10	AWNRANYGYT
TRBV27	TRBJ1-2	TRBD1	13	ASSLGQGASYGYT
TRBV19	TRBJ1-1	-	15	ASSNTYQGLEGTEAF
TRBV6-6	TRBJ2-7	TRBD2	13	ASRAGLAGSYEQY
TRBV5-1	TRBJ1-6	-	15	ASSSTGLSSYNSPLH
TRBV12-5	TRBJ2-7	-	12	ASGLGNRVHEQY
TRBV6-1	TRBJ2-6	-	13	ASTPQGSGANVLT
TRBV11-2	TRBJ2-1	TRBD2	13	ASSPSGGAGNEQF
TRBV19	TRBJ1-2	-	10	ASSRMPGAHT
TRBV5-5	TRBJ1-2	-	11	ASSRDFNYGYT
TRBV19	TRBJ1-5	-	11	ASSIGAGQPQH
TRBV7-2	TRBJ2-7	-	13	ASSLVDGAGYEQY
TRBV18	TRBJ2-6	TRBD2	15	ASSPTLAGAGANVLT
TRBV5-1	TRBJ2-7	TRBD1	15	ASRTPGQGQRSYEQY
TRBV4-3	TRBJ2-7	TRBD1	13	ASSQPGQGAYEQY
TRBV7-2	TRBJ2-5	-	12	ASSSGLLQETQY
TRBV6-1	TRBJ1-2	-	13	ASSEGASRLYGYT
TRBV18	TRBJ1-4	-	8	ASSPYILF
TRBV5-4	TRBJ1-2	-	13	ASSLEGGRNYGYT
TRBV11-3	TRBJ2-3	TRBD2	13	ASSRGGLDTDTQY
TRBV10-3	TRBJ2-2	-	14	AISESGGLNTGELF
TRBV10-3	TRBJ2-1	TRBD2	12	ATNPGTSANEQF
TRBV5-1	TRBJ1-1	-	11	ASSLDMNTEAF